This T cell receptor (beta chain) was profiled in a study of technical replicates of blood from a few donors. This table comes from immunoSEQ multiplex PCR, and its TCRdb copy is limited to in-frame clones, with some not included. The repertoire holds about 62,000 clones, with about 98% as singletons. The specimen was T cells isolated from PBMCs. This TCR was sampled from a human donor in good health.

This CDR3 is CASSYSFLAGPEQFF. Written as DNA, the CDR3 is TGTGCCAGCAGTTACTCTTTCCTGGCGGGACCTGAGCAGTTCTTC. This rearrangement joins TRBV6-5 to TRBJ2-1; tentative D call: TRBD2 (6 bases). CDR1 is MNHEY, CDR2 SVGAGI, per germline. V lost 0 bases to trimming and J lost 9 bases, with 15 bases between them. This CDR3 has 15 residues.